This entry features one T cell receptor beta chain sequence. At one of its ends the junction is not consistent with the germline gene, which may arise from a read error. The data originate from a study of tumor and adjacent non-tumor tissue in lung cancer. This sample's RNA came from whole unsorted tissue. This non-tumor lung sample came from over 3 cm beyond the tumor edge. The library came from three nested PCR rounds adapted from ARM-PCR protocols. MiXCR, run by TCRdb on the multiplex PCR reads, gives a single entry per CDR3 protein. The sample yields 75,000 to 80,000 distinct CDR3 sequences, around 76% seen once. The V gene's germline CDR1 is SGHNT and CDR2 YENEEA. CDR3 size: 16 residues.

The clonotype originates from a man in his sixties or seventies with non-small cell lung cancer. This chain links TRBV11-3 with TRBJ1-1; TRBD1 matches 7 bases. The sequenced sample was distant non-tumor lung tissue. CDR3 nucleotides: TGTGCCGGCAGTTTCCGGGACAGAACCCTGAGCACTGAAGCTTTCTTC. Residues: CAGSFRDRTLSTEAFF.